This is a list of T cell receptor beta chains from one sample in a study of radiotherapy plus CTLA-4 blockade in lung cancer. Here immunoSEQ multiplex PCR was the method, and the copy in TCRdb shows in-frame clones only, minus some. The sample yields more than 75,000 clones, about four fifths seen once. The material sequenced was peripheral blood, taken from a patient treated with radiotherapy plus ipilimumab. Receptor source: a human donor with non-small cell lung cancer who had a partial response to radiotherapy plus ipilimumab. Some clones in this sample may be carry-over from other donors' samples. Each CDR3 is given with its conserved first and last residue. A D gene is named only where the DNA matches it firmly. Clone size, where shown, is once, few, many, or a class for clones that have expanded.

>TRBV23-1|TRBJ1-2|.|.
TGCGCCAGCAGTCGAAAGGCGGGGGGTCCCTCCTCCACCTTC
CASSRKAGGPSSTF
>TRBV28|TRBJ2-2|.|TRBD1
TGTGCCAGCAACACAGGGGGCGCGGGCACCGGGGAGCTGTTTTTT
CASNTGGAGTGELFF
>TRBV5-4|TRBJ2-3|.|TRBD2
TGTGCCAGCAGCTCCCAAGGGACTAGCGCTAGCACAGATACGCAGTATTTT
CASSSQGTSASTDTQYF
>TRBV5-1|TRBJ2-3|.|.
TGCGCCAGCAGCTTGGTGGGGCTAAGTACGCAGTATTTT
CASSLVGLSTQYF
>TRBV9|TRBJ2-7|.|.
TGTGCCAGCAGCGTAGAAAGTCAGTACGAGCAGTACTTC
CASSVESQYEQYF
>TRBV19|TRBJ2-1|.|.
TGTGCCAGTAGGGGTCAGGGGTGGGTAGGTGAGCAGTTCTTC
CASRGQGWVGEQFF
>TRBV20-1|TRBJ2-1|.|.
TGCAGTGCTACTCCGGTACGTGAGCAGTTCTTC
CSATPVREQFF
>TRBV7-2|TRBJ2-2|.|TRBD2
TGTGCCAGCAGCTTAGACGGGAGGGAGGGCGGGGAGCTGTTTTTT
CASSLDGREGGELFF
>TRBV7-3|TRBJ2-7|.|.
TGTGCCAGCAGCCCAGAGCCGATTCCAGGGCGCGAGCAGTACTTC
CASSPEPIPGREQYF
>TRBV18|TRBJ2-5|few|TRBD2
TGTGCCAGCTCAATCGGGGCCCCGACTAGCGGGGGAGAGACCCAGTACTTC
CASSIGAPTSGGETQYF
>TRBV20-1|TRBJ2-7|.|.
TGCAGTGGGTACAGGACCTACGAGCAGTACTTC
CSGYRTYEQYF
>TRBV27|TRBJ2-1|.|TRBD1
TGTGCCAGCAGTTTATTTGGACAGGAGGCCAGAGAGCAGTTCTTC
CASSLFGQEAREQFF
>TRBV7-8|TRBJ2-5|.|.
TGTGCCAGCAGCGGAGGGACAGCATCATTGGCCCAGTACTTC
CASSGGTASLAQYF
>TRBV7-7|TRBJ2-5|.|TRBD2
TGTGCCAGCAGCTTTGGACTAGAAGAGACCCAGTACTTC
CASSFGLEETQYF
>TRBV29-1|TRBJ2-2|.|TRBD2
TGCAGCGTGGGGGGAGGGTTGGACACCGGGGAGCTGTTTTTT
CSVGGGLDTGELFF
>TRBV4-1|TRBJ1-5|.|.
TGCGCCAGCAGCCTAACGGCAGGGAATCAGCCCCAGCATTTT
CASSLTAGNQPQHF
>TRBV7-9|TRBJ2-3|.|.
TGTGCCAGCAGCTTATCGGGTAATAAAGATACGCAGTATTTT
CASSLSGNKDTQYF
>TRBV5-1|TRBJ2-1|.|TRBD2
TGCGCCAGCAGCTATCCTGGACTAGCGGGGGGTGAGCAGTTCTTC
CASSYPGLAGGEQFF
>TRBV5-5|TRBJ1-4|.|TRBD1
TGTGCCAGCAGCTCCGGACAGGGTAATGAAAAACTGTTTTTT
CASSSGQGNEKLFF
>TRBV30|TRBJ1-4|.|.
TGTGCCTGGCGCAGGGTTCCTAATGAAAAACTGTTTTTT
CAWRRVPNEKLFF
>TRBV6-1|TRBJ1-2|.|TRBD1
TGTGCCAGCACCCGGACAGGGTCTCAATCTGGCTACACCTTC
CASTRTGSQSGYTF
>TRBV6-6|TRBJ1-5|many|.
TGTGCCAGCAGTTACTCCCAGAATCAGCCCCAGCATTTT
CASSYSQNQPQHF
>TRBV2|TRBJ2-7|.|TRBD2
TGTGCCAGCAGAAGACTAGCGGGAGCCTACGAGCAGTACTTC
CASRRLAGAYEQYF
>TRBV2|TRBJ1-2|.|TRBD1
TGTGCCAGCGGCGTTGGGACAGGGGGCAAAGGTGGCTACACCTTC
CASGVGTGGKGGYTF
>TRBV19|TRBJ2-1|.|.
TGTGCCAGTAGTATATCACAGAACTCCTACAATGAGCAGTTCTTC
CASSISQNSYNEQFF
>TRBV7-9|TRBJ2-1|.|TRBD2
TGTGCCAGCAGCTCGGGACTAGCAAACAATGAGCAGTTCTTC
CASSSGLANNEQFF
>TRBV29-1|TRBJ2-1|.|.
TGCAGCGTTGAAGGGGGAGGCAGGCGTGACAATGAGCAGTTCTTC
CSVEGGGRRDNEQFF
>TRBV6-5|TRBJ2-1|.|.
TGTGCCAGCATCACAGGGTTCGACAATGAGCAGTTCTTC
CASITGFDNEQFF
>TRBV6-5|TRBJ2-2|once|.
TGTGCCAGCAGCCGCAGACAGGCGAGCGGGGAGCTGTTTTTT
CASSRRQASGELFF
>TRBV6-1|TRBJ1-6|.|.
TGTGCCAGCAATTCCCTGACAGTCACCAATTCACCCCTCCACTTT
CASNSLTVTNSPLHF
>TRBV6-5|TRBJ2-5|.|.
TGTGCCACCACTAGGAGGAGGGCCCTGGAGACCCAGTACTTC
CATTRRRALETQYF
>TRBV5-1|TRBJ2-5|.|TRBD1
TGCGCCAGCAGCTTGATCACAGGGGACCAAGAGACCCAGTACTTC
CASSLITGDQETQYF
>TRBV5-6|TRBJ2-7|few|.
TGTGCCAGCAGCAGTGCCGGGGTGAACTACGAGCAGTACTTC
CASSSAGVNYEQYF
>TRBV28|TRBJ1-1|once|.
TGTGCCAGCATGGTACAGGGCCGCACTGAAGCTTTCTTT
CASMVQGRTEAFF
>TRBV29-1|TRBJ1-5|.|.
TGCAGCGTTGAGTACGAGAGGGATCAGCCCCAGCATTTT
CSVEYERDQPQHF
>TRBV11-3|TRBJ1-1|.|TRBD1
TGTGCCAGCAGCCGACAGGGAAACACTGAAGCTTTCTTT
CASSRQGNTEAFF